This entry lists 7 T cell receptor beta chains sequenced from one sample in a study of T cell responses to AZD1222 COVID-19 vaccine. The repertoire was sequenced with immunoSEQ multiplex PCR; TCRdb's copy has only in-frame clones and lacks some. This table has 140,000 to 150,000 clones, 80% to 95% appearing once. This specimen consisted of peripheral blood, obtained 28 days after the second AZD1222 dose. The receptors originated from an adult who received the AZD1222 COVID-19 vaccine.

This clone was seen a single time. CDR3 sequence (DNA): TGTGCCAGCAGCTTGGCGTCGGTGTCTGGCTACACCTTC. Translating gives CASSLASVSGYTF. This rearrangement joins TRBV5-5 to TRBJ1-2; D call uncertain. The CDR3 spans 13 residues. In germline, CDR1 is SGHKS, CDR2 YYEKEE (reference sequence). Trimming removed 0 bases at V and 7 bases at J, with 10 bases between.

The chain links TRBV27 to TRBJ2-3; D is uncertain. CDR3 length: 14 amino acids. Germline V gene data show CDR1 as MNHEY and CDR2 as SMNVEV (reference sequence). Trimming took off 2 bases at V and 4 bases at J, with 10 bases between the two ends. This CDR3 is CASSLRQGPDTQYF. The CDR3 DNA sequence: TGTGCCAGCAGTTTAAGGCAAGGCCCAGATACGCAGTATTTT.

The V and J genes are TRBV27 and TRBJ2-2; D uncertain. The germline V and J ends were trimmed by 2 bases and 8 bases, with 18 bases remaining between them. Per germline, CDR1 MNHEY and CDR2 SMNVEV (reference sequence). The CDR3 runs to 16 residues. CDR3 sequence (DNA): TGTGCCAGCAGTTTAGGAAATTTCCGGGTCTCGGGGGAGCTGTTTTTT. This translates into CASSLGNFRVSGELFF.

V usage is TRBV11-2 and J usage is TRBJ1-2; D is uncertain. Germline CDR1 SGHAT, CDR2 FQNNGV. This CDR3 comprises 12 residues. Trimming left V 3 bases short and J 6 bases short, with 8 bases between. CDR3 nucleotide sequence: TGTGCCAGCAGCTTCGACGAGGATGGCTACACCTTC. As protein: CASSFDEDGYTF.

This clone was observed a handful of times. V gene TRBV30 combines with J gene TRBJ1-6; 8 bases are shared with TRBD1. Germline CDR1 GTSNPN, CDR2 SVGIG (reference sequence). The CDR3 runs 15 residues. V lost 2 bases and J lost 7; bases outside the gene matches: 7. Here the CDR3 reads CAWSIAGQANSPLHF. In DNA form, the CDR3 reads TGTGCCTGGAGTATCGCGGGACAGGCAAATTCACCCCTCCACTTT.

Concerning this clone: At one of its ends the junction is not consistent with the germline gene, which may arise from a read error. The chain couples TRBV27 to TRBJ1-2; D unclear. Germline V gives CDR1 MNHEY, CDR2 SMNVEV (reference sequence). The CDR3 consists of 11 residues. The CDR3, as DNA: TGTGCCAGCAGTTTAGGTCGCTCTGTAGCCTTC. This translates into CASSLGRSVAF.

The rearrangement links TRBV5-6 to TRBJ2-7; the D call may be TRBD1 or TRBD2 (5 bases each). V was clipped by 6 bases and J by 2 bases, with 21 bases between them. The CDR3 consists of 16 residues. Germline assignment: CDR1 SGHDT and CDR2 YYEEEE. CDR3 amino acids: CASTWGGHLATYEQYF. CDR3 nucleotides: TGTGCCAGCACGTGGGGCGGACACTTAGCGACCTACGAGCAGTACTTC.